Sequencing of this TCR beta chain was carried out in a study of immune heterogeneity within non-small cell lung tumors. Across the whole study: There was 1 tumor not otherwise specified, along with about 10 non-squamous carcinomas and a few squamous cell carcinomas. Study observations and caveats: Local tumor mutational burden correlated moderately but significantly with local T-cell clonality (R roughly 0.31).

Note on this clonotype: Antigen unknown.

Per the germline V gene, CDR1 is MGHRA and CDR2 is YSYEKL. This CDR3 spans 14 amino acids. V dropped 1 base and J dropped 6 bases, with 10 bases sitting between them. Genomic DNA extracted from bulk tumor tissue served as template. A total of approximately 600 ng was used per sample. Every primary tumor yielded several biopsies, spaced far apart, that were taken during surgery. Before undergoing curative surgery, patients had newly diagnosed non-small cell lung cancer that was untreated. Multiplex PCR with 32 V and 13 J primers amplified TCR beta CDR3. TCRdb reanalysed the multiplex PCR reads using MiXCR and keeps one entry per CDR3 protein. The data hold around 12,000 distinct CDR3 sequences, with 30% observed a single time.

The chain carries TRBV4-1 and TRBJ1-5; no clear D gene. The sample taken for sequencing was lung tumor tissue. The clonotype comes from a woman aged 45-65 years with non-small cell lung cancer. The CDR3 reads CASSQGAGAQPQHF. DNA of the CDR3: TGCGCCAGCAGCCAAGGGGCAGGAGCTCAGCCCCAGCATTTT.